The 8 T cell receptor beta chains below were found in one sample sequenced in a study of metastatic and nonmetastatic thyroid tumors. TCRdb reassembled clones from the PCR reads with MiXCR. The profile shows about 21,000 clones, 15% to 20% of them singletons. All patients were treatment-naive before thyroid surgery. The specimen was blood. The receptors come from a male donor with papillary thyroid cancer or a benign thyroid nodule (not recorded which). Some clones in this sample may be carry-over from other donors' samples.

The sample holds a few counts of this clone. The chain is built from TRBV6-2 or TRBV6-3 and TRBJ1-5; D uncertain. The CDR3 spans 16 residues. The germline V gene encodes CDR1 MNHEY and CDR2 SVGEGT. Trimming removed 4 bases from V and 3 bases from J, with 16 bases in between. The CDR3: CASSFRIGAPNQPQHF. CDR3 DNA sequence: TGTGCCAGCAGTTTCCGCATAGGAGCCCCCAATCAGCCCCAGCATTTT.

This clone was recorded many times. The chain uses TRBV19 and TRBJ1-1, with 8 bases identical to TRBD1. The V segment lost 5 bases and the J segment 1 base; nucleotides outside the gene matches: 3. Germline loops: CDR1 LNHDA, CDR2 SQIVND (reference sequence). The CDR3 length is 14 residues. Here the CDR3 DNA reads TGTGCCAGTAGTCGGACAGGGACGAACACTGAAGCTTTCTTT. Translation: CASSRTGTNTEAFF.

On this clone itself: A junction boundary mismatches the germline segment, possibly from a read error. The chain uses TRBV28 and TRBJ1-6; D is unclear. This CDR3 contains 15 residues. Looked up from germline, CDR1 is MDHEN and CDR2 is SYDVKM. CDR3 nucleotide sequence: TGTGTCAGCAGTTGGGATAGCTCCTATAATTCACCCCTCCACTTT. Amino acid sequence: CVSSWDSSYNSPLHF.

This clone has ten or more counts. The CDR3 bases are TGTGCCAGCAGTCCCAAACCCCGGACAGGGAGGAACGAGCAGTACTTC. Its translation is CASSPKPRTGRNEQYF. The chain recombines TRBV27 with TRBJ2-7; TRBD1 matches 8 bases. Germline loops: CDR1 MNHEY, CDR2 SMNVEV (reference sequence). The V gene end was trimmed by 5 bases and the J gene end by 5 bases; junction bases not matched to a gene: 14. The CDR3 loop spans 16 amino acids.

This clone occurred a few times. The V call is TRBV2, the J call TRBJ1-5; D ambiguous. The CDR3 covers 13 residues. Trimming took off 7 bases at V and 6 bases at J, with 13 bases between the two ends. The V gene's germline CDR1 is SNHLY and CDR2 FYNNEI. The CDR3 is CASKKTLRQPQHF. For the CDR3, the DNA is TGTGCCAGCAAGAAGACACTTCGTCAGCCCCAGCATTTT.

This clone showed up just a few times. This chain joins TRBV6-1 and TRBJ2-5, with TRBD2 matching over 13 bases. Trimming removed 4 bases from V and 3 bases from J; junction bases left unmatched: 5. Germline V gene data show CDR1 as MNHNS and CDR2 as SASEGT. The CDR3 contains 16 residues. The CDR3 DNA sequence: TGTGCCAGCAGTGGGACTAGCGGGGGAAGGGAAGAGACCCAGTACTTC. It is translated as CASSGTSGGREETQYF.

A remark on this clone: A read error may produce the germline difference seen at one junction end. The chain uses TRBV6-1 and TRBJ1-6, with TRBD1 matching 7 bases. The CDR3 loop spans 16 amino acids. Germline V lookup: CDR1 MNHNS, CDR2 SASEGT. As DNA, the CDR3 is TGTGCCAGCAATGCGGGGGTACAGGGGATAAATTCACCCATCCACTTT. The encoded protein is CASNAGVQGINSPIHF.

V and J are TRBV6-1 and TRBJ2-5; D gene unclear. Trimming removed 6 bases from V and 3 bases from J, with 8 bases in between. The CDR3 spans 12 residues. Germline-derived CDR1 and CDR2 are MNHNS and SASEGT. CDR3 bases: TGTGCCAGCAGGACCCCTGAAGAGACCCAGTACTTC. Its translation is CASRTPEETQYF.